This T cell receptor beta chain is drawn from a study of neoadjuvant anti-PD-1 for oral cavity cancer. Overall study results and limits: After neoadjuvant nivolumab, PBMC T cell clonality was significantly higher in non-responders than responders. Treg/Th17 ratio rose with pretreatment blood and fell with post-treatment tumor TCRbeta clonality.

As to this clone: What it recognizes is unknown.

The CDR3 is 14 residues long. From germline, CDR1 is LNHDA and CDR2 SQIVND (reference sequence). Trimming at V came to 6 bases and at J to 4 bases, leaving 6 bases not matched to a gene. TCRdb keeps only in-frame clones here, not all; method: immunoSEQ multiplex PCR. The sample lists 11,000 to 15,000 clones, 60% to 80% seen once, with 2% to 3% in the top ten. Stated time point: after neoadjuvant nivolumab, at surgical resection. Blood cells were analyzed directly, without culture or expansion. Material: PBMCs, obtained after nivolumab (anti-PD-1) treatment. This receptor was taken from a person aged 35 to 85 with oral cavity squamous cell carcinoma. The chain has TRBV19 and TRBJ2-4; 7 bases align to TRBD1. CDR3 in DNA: TGTGCCAGTAGCCTGGGACAGCTAAAAAACATTCAGTACTTC. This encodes CASSLGQLKNIQYF.